This T cell receptor beta chain was found in a study of shared clonotypes between healthy human individuals. The CDR3 spans 15 residues. Germline lookup yields CDR1 SGHNT and CDR2 YYREEE (reference sequence). Trimming stripped 2 bases from V and 4 bases from J, with 13 bases between. Only in-frame clones appear in the TCRdb table, and some are missing; sequencing was by immunoSEQ multiplex PCR. The sample gives roughly 2.2 million clones, under 95% of which show up once; 0.37% is in the top ten. The J gene is TRBJ2-1, the V gene TRBV5-4, with D tentatively TRBD1 (6 bases). The TCR comes from a man aged 18 to 29 in good health. Some clones in this sample may be carry-over from other donors' samples. Sequencing was done on a sample of naive CD4+ T cells from PBMCs. Documented subset: CD45RA+ positively selected. The CDR3 here is CASSFTGSGYNEQFF. The CDR3 DNA reads as TGTGCCAGCAGCTTTACAGGGTCGGGGTACAATGAGCAGTTCTTC.